This TCR beta chain is drawn from a study of blood T cell repertoires in COVID-19. Looking at the study overall: T cells, B-cell-depleted T cells, or PBMCs supplied cDNA or gDNA.

As processed by the authors: Amplification with reference gene primers provided the estimates of nucleated cell counts. Method: immunoSEQ multiplex PCR; TCRdb's copy keeps in-frame clones and lacks some. D and trimming were read from the DNA, whereas the V and J calls and clone size are those reported in that table. The sample yields tens of thousands of clones, 88% seen once. Trimming at V came to 3 bases and at J to 4 bases, leaving 4 bases not matched to a gene. This CDR3 has 14 amino acids. Germline values: CDR1 LGHDT, CDR2 YNNKEL (reference sequence). Source material: peripheral blood. This chain joins TRBV3-1 (or the pseudogene TRBV3-2) and TRBJ1-1; the match to TRBD1 covers 8 bases. The sequence was obtained from a woman in her seventies with acute or convalescent COVID-19. The DNA for the CDR3 is TGTGCCAGCAGCCAGGCAGGGACAGGCACTGAAGCTTTCTTT. Its protein product is CASSQAGTGTEAFF.